The 26 T cell receptor beta chains in this list originate from one sample, sequenced in a study of shared clonotypes between healthy human individuals. Here immunoSEQ multiplex PCR was the method, and the copy in TCRdb shows in-frame clones only, minus some. The sample records approximately 940,000 clones, 76% being singletons. Sequencing input: memory CD4+ T cells sorted from blood. Documented subset: CD45RA-negative fraction. These receptors came from a man aged 18-30 years in good health.

The rearrangement links TRBV18 to TRBJ2-2, with unresolved D. CDR3 length: 12 amino acids. Deletions cut 3 bases from V and 5 bases from J, with 4 bases between. CDR1 and CDR2 (germline): KGHSH, LQKENI. CDR3 sequence (DNA): TGTGCCAGCTCACCTCTGACCGGGGAGCTGTTTTTT. It is translated as CASSPLTGELFF.

This clone has just a few counts. The V gene is TRBV4-1, the J gene TRBJ1-6; the D gene is possibly TRBD1 (5 bases). In germline, CDR1 is MGHRA, CDR2 YSYEKL. This CDR3 has 18 amino acids. Trimming removed 6 bases at V and 9 bases at J, with 27 bases between. The CDR3 DNA is TGCGCCAGCAGTCTGGACGGGACTCCTATTAAAAGGGGTTCACCCCTCCACTTT. It encodes CASSLDGTPIKRGSPLHF.

The chain employs TRBV6-6 and TRBJ1-1; 11 nucleotides match TRBD1. Germline trimming cut 4 bases from V and 4 bases from J; bases unmatched to any gene: 5. CDR3 length: 15 residues. Germline CDR1 reads MNHNY; CDR2 reads SVGAGI (reference sequence). CDR3 in DNA: TGTGCCAGCAGTTCGGGACAGGGGGACCTCACTGAAGCTTTCTTT. Translation: CASSSGQGDLTEAFF.

The rearrangement joins TRBV6-1 to TRBJ1-2; 7 nucleotides align to TRBD1. This CDR3 is 14 amino acids long. Germline CDR1 reads MNHNS; CDR2 reads SASEGT. J lost 4 bases, V lost 4 bases, and 6 bases had no gene match. The DNA of the CDR3 is TGTGCCAGCAGTGCCCGGGACAGCCCCTATGGCTACACCTTC. Protein: CASSARDSPYGYTF.

The rearrangement links TRBV2 to TRBJ2-3; tentative D call: TRBD2 (6 bases). Trimming took off 7 bases at V and 5 bases at J, with 16 bases between the two ends. Germline V gene data show CDR1 as SNHLY and CDR2 as FYNNEI. The CDR3 length is 14 residues. DNA for the CDR3: TGTGCCAGCACGGGGTCCCGGGGAGGAGATACGCAGTATTTT. Amino acids: CASTGSRGGDTQYF.

This rearrangement joins TRBV10-3 to TRBJ2-1, with 8 bases that match TRBD2. CDR1 and CDR2 (germline): ENHRY, SYGVKD. V was pared by 3 bases and J by 0 bases, with 1 base of the junction left unmatched. The CDR3 length is 15 residues. CDR3 sequence reads: CAISDGGGSYNEQFF. The CDR3 DNA reads TGTGCCATCAGTGACGGGGGGGGCTCCTACAATGAGCAGTTCTTC.

The gene calls are TRBV7-2 and TRBJ1-6; TRBD1 is a possible D gene (6 bases). The length of the CDR3 is 15 residues. Trimming pared 0 bases from V and 8 bases from J, leaving 11 bases between. Germline V gives CDR1 SGHTA, CDR2 FQGNSA. The CDR3 coding sequence is TGTGCCAGCAGCTTAGCGGGCAGGGGAGATTCACCCCTCCACTTT. The encoded protein is CASSLAGRGDSPLHF.

In DNA, the CDR3 is TGTGCCAGCAGTCGCCCGCCGGGTTTGGAGCAGTACTTC. It encodes CASSRPPGLEQYF. The V and J genes are TRBV6-5 and TRBJ2-7, with D unresolved. CDR1 and CDR2 (germline): MNHEY, SVGAGI. The CDR3 has 13 residues. Trimming shortened V by 5 bases and J by 7 bases, and 15 bases separated the two germline ends.

This rearrangement joins TRBV5-6 to TRBJ2-7; D might be TRBD1 (6 bases). The V and J ends lost 2 bases and 4 bases respectively, with 13 bases between them. The germline gives CDR1 SGHDT, CDR2 YYEEEE. This CDR3 spans 14 amino acids. CDR3 bases: TGTGCCAGCAGCTTAAGAGGGACATTATACGAGCAGTACTTC. As protein: CASSLRGTLYEQYF.

A word on this clone: A much bigger clone sits one base away, suggesting this may be a read error. The genes are TRBV7-2 and TRBJ2-7; TRBD1 or TRBD2 may be the D gene (5 bases each). The germline V gene encodes CDR1 SGHTA and CDR2 FQGNSA. This CDR3 contains 13 residues. V was cut by 5 bases and J by 0 bases, with 8 bases left in between. CDR3 DNA: TGTGCCAGCAGCCGGGACCGCTCCTACGAGCAGTACTTC. Translating it yields CASSRDRSYEQYF.

The J gene is TRBJ2-6, the V gene TRBV5-6; D might be TRBD1 or TRBD2, each matching 5 bases. This CDR3 has 16 residues. The ends were cut back, 2 bases at V and 0 bases at J, with 9 bases in the middle. CDR1 and CDR2 (germline): SGHDT, YYEEEE. The CDR3 region has the DNA TGTGCCAGCAGCTTTTCGGGGCGCTCTGGGGCCAACGTCCTGACTTTC. Its protein product is CASSFSGRSGANVLTF.

This clone was recorded a few times. Other DNA sequences of this sample code for an identical CDR3. The gene calls are TRBV4-3 and TRBJ2-2, with 8 bases lining up with TRBD1. Trimming took 0 bases from V and 5 from J; bases not matched to a gene: 2. The germline gives CDR1 LGHNA, CDR2 YSLEER. The CDR3 is 15 residues long. CDR3 region: CASSQDRGRTGELFF. The CDR3 region has the DNA TGCGCCAGCAGCCAAGACAGGGGGCGGACCGGGGAGCTGTTTTTT.

This clone was observed a few times. V and J are TRBV6-6 and TRBJ2-6, with a tentative D call TRBD1 (6 bases). CDR1 and CDR2 (germline): MNHNY, SVGAGI (reference sequence). The CDR3 consists of 15 residues. V lost 7 bases and J 1 base, leaving 11 bases between the germline ends. The CDR3 region has the DNA TGTGCCAGCACCCTACAGGGTTCTGGGGCCAACGTCCTGACTTTC. Translation gives CASTLQGSGANVLTF.

This clone was counted between two and nine times. V usage is TRBV4-3 and J usage is TRBJ2-6, with D hard to call. The CDR3 is 15 residues long. The ends were cut back, 4 bases at V and 0 bases at J, with 7 bases in the middle. Germline V lookup: CDR1 LGHNA, CDR2 YSLEER. The CDR3 DNA follows: TGCGCCAGCAGCCCGATGATCTCTGGGGCCAACGTCCTGACTTTC. Translation: CASSPMISGANVLTF.

The gene calls are TRBV7-9 and TRBJ2-1; D is perhaps TRBD2 (6 bases). The CDR3 runs to 15 residues. V shed 3 bases and J shed 4 bases, with 13 bases lying between them. The germline V gene has CDR1 SEHNR and CDR2 FQNEAQ (reference sequence). CDR3 sequence: CASSFRGGYYNEQFF. The CDR3 region has the DNA TGTGCCAGCAGCTTTAGGGGAGGATATTACAATGAGCAGTTCTTC.

The chain recombines TRBV10-1 with TRBJ2-4, with 11 bases aligning to TRBD2. The CDR3 contains 21 residues. Germline values: CDR1 WNHNN, CDR2 SYGVQD (reference sequence). After removal of 7 bases from V and 0 bases from J, the junction contained 20 bases not matched to a gene. This CDR3 is CASTPSVRVAGGRLAKNIQYF. The CDR3 nucleotides read TGCGCCAGCACCCCTTCGGTCAGAGTAGCGGGAGGGCGGCTAGCCAAAAACATTCAGTACTTC.

CDR3 amino acids: CASSPGTSGTQETQYF. CDR3 nucleotide sequence: TGCGCCAGCAGCCCGGGGACTAGCGGGACCCAAGAGACCCAGTACTTC. V gene TRBV5-1 combines with J gene TRBJ2-5, with 13 bases matching TRBD2. The CDR3 has 16 amino acids. Germline CDR1 SGHRS, CDR2 YFSETQ. Trimming at V came to 4 bases and at J to 1 base, leaving 4 bases not matched to a gene.

This rearrangement joins TRBV18 to TRBJ1-6; D not certain. Germline-derived CDR1 and CDR2 are KGHSH and LQKENI. The V end lost 3 bases, the J end lost 5 bases, and 2 bases lay between the germline ends. The CDR3 totals 12 residues. The chain's CDR3 is CASSPNNSPLHF. DNA of the CDR3: TGTGCCAGCTCACCGAATAATTCACCCCTCCACTTT.

The chain recombines TRBV19 with TRBJ2-6; D tentatively reads TRBD1 or TRBD2 (5 bases each). Germline assignment: CDR1 LNHDA and CDR2 SQIVND (reference sequence). The ends were cut back, 1 base at V and 4 bases at J, with 11 bases in the middle. This CDR3 comprises 16 residues. CDR3 in DNA: TGTGCCAGTAGTATAGCGGGGACCTCCGGGGCCAACGTCCTGACTTTC. This codes for CASSIAGTSGANVLTF.

The chain joins TRBV9 to TRBJ2-5, with D perhaps matching TRBD2 (6 bases). In germline, CDR1 is SGDLS, CDR2 YYNGEE. V lost 4 bases and J lost 4, with 14 bases in between. The CDR3 is 14 residues long. The CDR3 loop is CASSSPGLGETQYF. The CDR3 nucleotides read TGTGCCAGCAGCTCCCCGGGACTGGGAGAGACCCAGTACTTC.

The CDR3 bases are TGCGCCAGCAGCGCTCTAGCGGGGAACACCGGGGAGCTGTTTTTT. Encoded protein: CASSALAGNTGELFF. The rearrangement uses TRBV5-1 and TRBJ2-2, with TRBD2 matching 8 bases. There are 15 residues in the CDR3. Germline loops: CDR1 SGHRS, CDR2 YFSETQ. Trimming removed 4 bases from V and 1 base from J; junction bases left unmatched: 3.

The chain recombines TRBV30 with TRBJ2-5, with 9 bases fitting TRBD2. Germline values: CDR1 GTSNPN, CDR2 SVGIG (reference sequence). CDR3 length: 16 residues. J was trimmed by 2 bases and V by 4 bases; bases with no gene match: 11. The CDR3 sequence is CAWTPGLAVNQETQYF. CDR3 DNA: TGTGCCTGGACTCCGGGACTAGCTGTAAATCAAGAGACCCAGTACTTC. The full variable domain, in which reference TRBV30 and TRBJ2-5 provide the parts outside the CDR3, is SQTIHQWPATLVQPVGSPLSLECTVEGTSNPNLYWYRQAAGRGLQLLFYSVGIGQISSEVPQNLSASRPQDRQFILSSKKLLLSDSGFYLCAWTPGLAVNQETQYFGPGTRLLVL.

The V call is TRBV30, the J call TRBJ1-6; no firm D call. The V end lost 2 bases, the J end lost 9 bases, and 14 bases lay between the germline ends. The CDR3 covers 14 residues. Looked up from germline, CDR1 is GTSNPN and CDR2 is SVGIG (reference sequence). CDR3 DNA: TGTGCCTGGAGTCCTCAGGAGGTAGTTTCACCCCTCCACTTT. Residues: CAWSPQEVVSPLHF. The complete variable domain, with remaining parts taken from reference TRBV30 and TRBJ1-6, reads SQTIHQWPATLVQPVGSPLSLECTVEGTSNPNLYWYRQAAGRGLQLLFYSVGIGQISSEVPQNLSASRPQDRQFILSSKKLLLSDSGFYLCAWSPQEVVSPLHFGNGTRLTVT.

V gene TRBV5-1 combines with J gene TRBJ2-7; 7 nucleotides line up with TRBD2. The CDR3 spans 14 residues. The germline V gene encodes CDR1 SGHRS and CDR2 YFSETQ. Trimming at V came to 7 bases and at J to 4 bases, leaving 11 bases not matched to a gene. This CDR3 reads CASGQVAGVYEQYF. In DNA form, the CDR3 reads TGCGCCAGCGGCCAGGTGGCGGGAGTTTACGAGCAGTACTTC.

The chain is built from TRBV30 and TRBJ1-4; no definite D call. Germline lookup yields CDR1 GTSNPN and CDR2 SVGIG (reference sequence). This CDR3 has 13 amino acids. V lost 3 bases, J lost 4 bases, and 9 bases lay in between. This CDR3 is CAWRRELNEKLFF. The CDR3 DNA is TGTGCCTGGAGGAGGGAGCTTAATGAAAAACTGTTTTTT.

This chain connects TRBV9 to TRBJ2-1; 12 positions agree with TRBD2. This CDR3 region has 20 residues. The J segment lost 2 bases and the V segment lost 3 bases, leaving 15 bases of the junction unmatched. Germline V gene lookup returns CDR1 SGDLS and CDR2 YYNGEE. The CDR3 reads CASSARSGTSGSTAYNEQFF. The CDR3 DNA follows: TGTGCCAGCAGCGCCAGATCCGGGACTAGCGGGTCTACCGCCTACAATGAGCAGTTCTTC.